This T cell receptor (beta chain) emerged from a study of T cells after yellow fever vaccination. Study-level information: Preparation used SMART-Seq v4 Ultra Low Input for the low-cell-number fractions. Study observations and caveats: Subsequent booster samples again held most clones from primary vaccination (under 98% CD4, roughly 88% CD8). It was a weaker secondary response, yet one that peaked faster, at day 5 versus 15.

MiXCR, run by TCRdb on the 5' RACE reads, gives a single entry per CDR3 protein. Altogether 300,000 to 400,000 distinct CDR3 sequences are present, about 6.2% being singletons, with the ten largest covering about 15%. Trimming pared 6 bases from V and 2 bases from J, leaving 14 bases between. Germline loops: CDR1 DFQATT, CDR2 SNEGSKA (reference sequence). The CDR3 covers 13 residues. This clonotype was seen many times. The antigen is undetermined. The chain joins TRBV20-1 to TRBJ2-7; perhaps TRBD2 as D (5 bases). The TCR comes from a young man who received the YFV17D yellow fever vaccine. The sequences come from PBMCs, collected 5 days after the yellow fever booster vaccination. The DNA for the CDR3 is TGCAGTGCCGGTGAGGGTTTCCCCTACGAGCAGTACTTC. This codes for CSAGEGFPYEQYF.